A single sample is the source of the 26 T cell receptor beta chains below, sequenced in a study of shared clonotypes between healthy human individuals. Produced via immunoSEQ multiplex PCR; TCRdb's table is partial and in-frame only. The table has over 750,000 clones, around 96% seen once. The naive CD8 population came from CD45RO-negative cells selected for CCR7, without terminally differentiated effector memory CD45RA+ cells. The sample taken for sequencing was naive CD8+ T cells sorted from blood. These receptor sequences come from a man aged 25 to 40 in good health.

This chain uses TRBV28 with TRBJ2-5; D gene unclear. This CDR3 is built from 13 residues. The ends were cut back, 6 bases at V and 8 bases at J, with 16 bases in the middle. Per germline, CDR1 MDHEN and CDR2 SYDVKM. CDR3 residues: CASRPTGRSTQYF. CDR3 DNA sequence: TGTGCCAGCAGACCAACCGGACGCTCTACCCAGTACTTC.

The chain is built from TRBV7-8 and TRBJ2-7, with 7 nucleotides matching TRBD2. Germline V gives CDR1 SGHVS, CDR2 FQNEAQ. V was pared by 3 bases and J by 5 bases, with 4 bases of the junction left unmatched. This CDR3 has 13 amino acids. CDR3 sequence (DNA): TGTGCCAGCAGCTTCTCGGGGGGAGACGAGCAGTACTTC. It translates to CASSFSGGDEQYF.

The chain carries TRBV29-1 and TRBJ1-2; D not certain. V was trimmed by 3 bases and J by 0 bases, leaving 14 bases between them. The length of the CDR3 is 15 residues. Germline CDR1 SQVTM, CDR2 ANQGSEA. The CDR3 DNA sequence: TGCAGCGTTGAGGAACTACGCCGATCTAACTATGGCTACACCTTC. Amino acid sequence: CSVEELRRSNYGYTF.

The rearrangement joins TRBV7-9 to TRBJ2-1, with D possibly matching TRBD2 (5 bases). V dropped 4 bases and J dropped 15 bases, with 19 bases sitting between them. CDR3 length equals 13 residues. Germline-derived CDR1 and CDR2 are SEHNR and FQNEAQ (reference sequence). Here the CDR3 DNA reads TGTGCCAGCAGCTCCAAAAGGGCTCTGGAGGCGTTCTTC. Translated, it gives CASSSKRALEAFF.

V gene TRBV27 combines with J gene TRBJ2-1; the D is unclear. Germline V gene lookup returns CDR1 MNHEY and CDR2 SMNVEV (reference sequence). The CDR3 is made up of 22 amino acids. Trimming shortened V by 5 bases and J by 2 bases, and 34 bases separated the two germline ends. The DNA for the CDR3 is TGTGCCAGCAGTCAACAACCCTCCCTCGAGTTGCCCCGAGCGAGAACCTACAATGAGCAGTTCTTC. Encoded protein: CASSQQPSLELPRARTYNEQFF.

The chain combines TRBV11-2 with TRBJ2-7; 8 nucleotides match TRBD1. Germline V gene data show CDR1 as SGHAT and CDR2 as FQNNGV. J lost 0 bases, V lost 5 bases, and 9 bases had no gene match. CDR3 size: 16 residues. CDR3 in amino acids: CASSPGQGATSYEQYF. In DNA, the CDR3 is TGTGCCAGCAGCCCAGGACAGGGAGCAACCTCCTACGAGCAGTACTTC.

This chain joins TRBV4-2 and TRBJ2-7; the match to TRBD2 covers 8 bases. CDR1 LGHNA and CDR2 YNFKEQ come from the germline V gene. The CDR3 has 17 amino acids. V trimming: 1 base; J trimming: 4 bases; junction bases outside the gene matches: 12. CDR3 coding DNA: TGTGCCAGCAGCCAAGCTTCCTCTCCGGGAGGGCCATACGAGCAGTACTTC. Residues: CASSQASSPGGPYEQYF.

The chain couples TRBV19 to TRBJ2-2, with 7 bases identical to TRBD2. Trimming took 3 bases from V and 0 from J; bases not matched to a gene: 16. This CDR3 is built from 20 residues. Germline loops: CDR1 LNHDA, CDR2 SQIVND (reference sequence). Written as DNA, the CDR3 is TGTGCCAGTAGTATCCCGTTCCTAGCGGACATACCCCCGAACACCGGGGAGCTGTTTTTT. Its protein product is CASSIPFLADIPPNTGELFF.

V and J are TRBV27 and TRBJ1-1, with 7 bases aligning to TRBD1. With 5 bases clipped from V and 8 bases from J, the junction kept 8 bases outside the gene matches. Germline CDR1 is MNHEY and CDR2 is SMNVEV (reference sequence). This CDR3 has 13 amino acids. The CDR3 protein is CASSPRDRVEAFF. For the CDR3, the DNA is TGTGCCAGCAGTCCTAGAGACAGGGTCGAAGCTTTCTTT.

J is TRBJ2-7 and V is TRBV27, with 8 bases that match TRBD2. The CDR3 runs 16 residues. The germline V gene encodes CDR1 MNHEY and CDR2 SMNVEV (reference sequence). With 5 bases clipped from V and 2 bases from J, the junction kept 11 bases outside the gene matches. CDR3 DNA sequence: TGTGCCAGCAGTGAGCGAACCGGGACTAGACCCTACGAGCAGTACTTC. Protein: CASSERTGTRPYEQYF.

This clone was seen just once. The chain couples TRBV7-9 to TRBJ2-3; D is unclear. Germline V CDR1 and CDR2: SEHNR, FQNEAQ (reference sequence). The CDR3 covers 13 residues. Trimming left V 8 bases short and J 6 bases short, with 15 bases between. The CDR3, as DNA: TGTGCCAGCGTACCGGACGAGTGGGATACGCAGTATTTT. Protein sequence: CASVPDEWDTQYF.

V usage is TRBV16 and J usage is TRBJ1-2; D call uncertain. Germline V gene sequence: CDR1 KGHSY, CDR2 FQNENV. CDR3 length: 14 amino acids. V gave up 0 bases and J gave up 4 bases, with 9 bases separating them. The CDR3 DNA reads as TGTGCCAGCAGCCAATCCACAGAAGCCTATGGCTACACCTTC. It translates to CASSQSTEAYGYTF.

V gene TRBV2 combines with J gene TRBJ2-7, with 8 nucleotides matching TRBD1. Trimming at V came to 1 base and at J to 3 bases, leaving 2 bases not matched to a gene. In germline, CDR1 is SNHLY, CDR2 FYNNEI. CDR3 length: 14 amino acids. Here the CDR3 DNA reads TGTGCCAGCAGTGAAGGACAGGGGTTCTACGAGCAGTACTTC. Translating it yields CASSEGQGFYEQYF.

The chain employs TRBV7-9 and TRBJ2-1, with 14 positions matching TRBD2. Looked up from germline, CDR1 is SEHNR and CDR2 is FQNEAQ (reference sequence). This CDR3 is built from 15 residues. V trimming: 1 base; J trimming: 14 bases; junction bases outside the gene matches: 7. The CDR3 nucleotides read TGTGCCAGCAGCTTAGGGGGGACTAGCGGGAGTGGGAAGTTCTTC. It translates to CASSLGGTSGSGKFF.

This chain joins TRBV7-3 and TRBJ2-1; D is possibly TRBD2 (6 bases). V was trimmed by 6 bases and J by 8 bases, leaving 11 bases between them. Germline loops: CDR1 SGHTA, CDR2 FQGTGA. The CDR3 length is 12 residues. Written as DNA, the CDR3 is TGTGCCAGCAGTCTTAGCGGTCATGAGCAGTTCTTC. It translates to CASSLSGHEQFF.

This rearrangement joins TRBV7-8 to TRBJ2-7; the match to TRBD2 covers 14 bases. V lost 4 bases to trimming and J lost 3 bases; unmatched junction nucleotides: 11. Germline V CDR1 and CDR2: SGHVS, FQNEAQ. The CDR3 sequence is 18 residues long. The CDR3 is CASSSGGTSGSDSYEQYF. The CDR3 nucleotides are TGTGCCAGCAGCTCGGGCGGGACTAGCGGGAGCGACAGCTACGAGCAGTACTTC.

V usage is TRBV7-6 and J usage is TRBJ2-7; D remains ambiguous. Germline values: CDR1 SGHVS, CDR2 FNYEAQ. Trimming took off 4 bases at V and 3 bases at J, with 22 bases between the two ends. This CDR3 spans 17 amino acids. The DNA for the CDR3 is TGTGCCAGCAGCTCCCCCCCGGTCCGGAAAACACACTACGAGCAGTACTTC. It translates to CASSSPPVRKTHYEQYF. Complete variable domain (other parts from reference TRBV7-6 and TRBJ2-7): GAGVSQSPRYKVTKRGQDVALRCDPISGHVSLYWYRQALGQGPEFLTYFNYEAQQDKSGLPNDRFSAERPEGSISTLTIQRTEQRDSAMYRCASSSPPVRKTHYEQYFGPGTRLTVT.

The CDR3 region is CSVEGTSGRSTDTQYF. The CDR3 DNA reads as TGCAGCGTCGAGGGGACTAGCGGGAGGAGCACAGATACGCAGTATTTT. The chain is built from TRBV29-1 and TRBJ2-3, with 15 bases that match TRBD2. The germline V gene has CDR1 SQVTM and CDR2 ANQGSEA. The CDR3 covers 16 residues. The V and J ends lost 6 bases and 0 bases, in that order; junction bases with no gene match: 4.

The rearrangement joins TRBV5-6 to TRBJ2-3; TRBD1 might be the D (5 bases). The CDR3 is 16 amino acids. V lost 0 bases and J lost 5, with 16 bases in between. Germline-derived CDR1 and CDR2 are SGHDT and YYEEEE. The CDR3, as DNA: TGTGCCAGCAGCTTGGATCGTCCAGGGTCAAAAGATACGCAGTATTTT. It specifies CASSLDRPGSKDTQYF.

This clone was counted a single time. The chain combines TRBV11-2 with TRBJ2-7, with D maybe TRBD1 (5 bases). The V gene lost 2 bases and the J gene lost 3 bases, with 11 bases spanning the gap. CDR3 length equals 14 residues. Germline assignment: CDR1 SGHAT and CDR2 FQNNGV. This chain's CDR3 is CASSLYRTHYEQYF. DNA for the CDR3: TGTGCCAGCAGCTTATACCGGACACACTACGAGCAGTACTTC.

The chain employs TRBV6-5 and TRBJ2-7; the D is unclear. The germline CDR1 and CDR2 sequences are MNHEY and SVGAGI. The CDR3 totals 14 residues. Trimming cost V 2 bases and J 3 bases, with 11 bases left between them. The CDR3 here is CASSYNGLLYEQYF. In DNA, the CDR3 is TGTGCCAGCAGTTACAATGGGTTACTCTACGAGCAGTACTTC.

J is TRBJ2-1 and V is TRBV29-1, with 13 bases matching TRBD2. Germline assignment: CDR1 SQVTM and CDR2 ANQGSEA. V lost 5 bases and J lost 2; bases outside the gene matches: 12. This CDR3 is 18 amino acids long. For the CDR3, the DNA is TGCAGCGTTAGACCGGGACTAGCGGGAATGGGGACCTACAATGAGCAGTTCTTC. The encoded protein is CSVRPGLAGMGTYNEQFF.

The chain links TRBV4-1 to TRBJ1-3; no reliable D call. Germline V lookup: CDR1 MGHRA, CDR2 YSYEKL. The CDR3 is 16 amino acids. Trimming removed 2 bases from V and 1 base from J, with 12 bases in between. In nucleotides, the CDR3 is TGCGCCAGCAGCCAATCCCCCGTCTCATCTGGAAACACCATATATTTT. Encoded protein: CASSQSPVSSGNTIYF.

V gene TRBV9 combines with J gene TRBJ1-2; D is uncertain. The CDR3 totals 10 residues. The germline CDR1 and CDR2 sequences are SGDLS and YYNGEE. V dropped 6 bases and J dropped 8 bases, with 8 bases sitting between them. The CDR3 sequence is CASKSTGYTF. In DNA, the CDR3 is TGTGCCAGCAAATCGACGGGCTACACCTTC.

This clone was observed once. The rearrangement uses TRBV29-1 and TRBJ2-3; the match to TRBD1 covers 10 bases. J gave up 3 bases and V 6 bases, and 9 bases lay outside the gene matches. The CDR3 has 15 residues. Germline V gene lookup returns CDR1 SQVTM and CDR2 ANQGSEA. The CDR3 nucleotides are TGCAGCGTAAACGGGGACAGGGGTATAACAGATACGCAGTATTTT. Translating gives CSVNGDRGITDTQYF.

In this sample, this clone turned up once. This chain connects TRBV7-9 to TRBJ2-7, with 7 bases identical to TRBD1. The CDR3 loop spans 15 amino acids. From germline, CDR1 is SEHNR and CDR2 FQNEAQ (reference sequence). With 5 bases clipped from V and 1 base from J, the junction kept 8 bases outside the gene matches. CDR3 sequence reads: CASSPTTGPSYEQYF. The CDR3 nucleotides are TGTGCCAGCAGCCCCACGACAGGGCCATCCTACGAGCAGTACTTC.